Below, 25 T cell receptor beta chains from the same sample are listed, as sequenced in a study of T cells in women clearing cervical HPV infection. Sequenced by immunoSEQ multiplex PCR; TCRdb stores in-frame clones only, minus some. The sample includes around 29,000 clones. The sample was blood buffy coat. Receptors were obtained from a woman aged 18 to 75 with a cervical HPV16 infection that either progressed to CIN3+ or cleared (not recorded which).

CDR3 region: CASSDLGGRETQYF. The CDR3 DNA, read in part, is TGTGCCAGCAGTGACTTGGGGGGGCGTGAGACC. The chain has TRBV6-1 and TRBJ2-5; possible D gene TRBD2, 7 bases. The read gets to within 3 residues of the CDR3 end, and the germline J gene fills in the rest. The ends were cut back, 3 bases at V and 5 bases at J, with 13 bases in the middle. Germline V gene data show CDR1 as MNHNS and CDR2 as SASEGT. There are 14 residues in the CDR3.

Points on this clone: The read ends 3 residues early relative to the CDR3; the germline J gene fills the gap. The V and J genes are TRBV7-9 and TRBJ2-2; 8 positions match TRBD1. The V and J ends lost 5 bases and 3 bases, in that order; junction bases with no gene match: 5. CDR3 length: 15 amino acids. Germline V gene data show CDR1 as SEHNR and CDR2 as FQNEAQ (reference sequence). CDR3 DNA, as far as it was read: TGTGCCAGCAGCCACGGACAGGGTGACACCGGGGAG. It yields the protein CASSHGQGDTGE. The whole CDR3 sequence is CASSHGQGDTGELFF.

To note about this clone: The read ends 3 residues shy of where the CDR3 ends; the end is completed using the germline J gene. The V gene is TRBV5-6, the J gene TRBJ1-4; D gene unclear. The germline V and J ends were trimmed by 2 bases and 7 bases, with 9 bases remaining between them. Looked up from germline, CDR1 is SGHDT and CDR2 is YYEEEE. The CDR3 consists of 13 residues. Incomplete CDR3 DNA: TGTGCCAGCAGCTTCAGGAGGAGTGAAAAA. Translated: CASSFRRSEK. The entire CDR3 protein reads CASSFRRSEKLFF.

Concerning this clone: The read ends 3 residues before the CDR3 terminus; that terminus is restored from the germline J gene. The chain links TRBV12-5 to TRBJ2-1; the match to TRBD2 covers 10 bases. The CDR3 spans 15 residues. V gave up 1 base and J gave up 3 bases; unmatched junction bases: 0. Per the germline V gene, CDR1 is LGHNT and CDR2 is FRNRAP. The CDR3: CASGLGTSGYNEQFF. The DNA read from the CDR3 is TGTGCTAGTGGTTTGGGGACTAGCGGCTACAATGAG.

Comment on this clone: The read ends 3 residues early relative to the CDR3; the germline J gene fills the gap. The chain joins TRBV7-9 to TRBJ2-2; D not resolved. The CDR3 contains 14 residues. V lost 4 bases to trimming and J lost 3 bases, with 9 bases between them. The germline V gene encodes CDR1 SEHNR and CDR2 FQNEAQ (reference sequence). The CDR3 bases that were read are TGTGCCAGCAGCTACAGTCTGGACACCGGGGAG. Protein product: CASSYSLDTGE. The CDR3 in full is CASSYSLDTGELFF.

Note on this clone: The read gets to within 3 residues of the CDR3 end, and the germline J gene fills in the rest. The J gene is TRBJ2-2, the V gene TRBV6-4, with TRBD1 as a possible D gene (6 bases). There are 15 residues in the CDR3. Germline assignment: CDR1 MRHNA and CDR2 SNTAGT. V dropped 4 bases and J dropped 4 bases, with 13 bases sitting between them. CDR3 DNA, as far as it was read: TGTGCCAGCAGTGTGCAGGACAGTTCCACCGGGGAG. Protein sequence: CASSVQDSSTGE. Given in full, the CDR3 is CASSVQDSSTGELFF.

Note on this clone: The CDR3 goes on 3 residues after the read ends, and that part is filled in from the germline J gene. V usage is TRBV6-1 and J usage is TRBJ2-4; the match to TRBD1 covers 8 bases. The CDR3 contains 18 residues. The germline V gene encodes CDR1 MNHNS and CDR2 SASEGT. V lost 2 bases, J lost 1 base, and 10 bases stayed unmatched. The CDR3 spells CASSEPLRTGLAKNIQYF. Partial CDR3 DNA: TGTGCCAGCAGTGAACCCCTCAGGACAGGGCTGGCCAAAAACATT.

Points on this clone: The read comes to an end 3 residues before the CDR3 does, leaving the germline J gene to fill in the end. The chain employs TRBV5-1 and TRBJ2-6, with no clear D. From germline, CDR1 is SGHRS and CDR2 YFSETQ. With 0 bases removed from V and 0 bases from J, the gap between germline ends came to 7 bases. The CDR3 contains 16 residues. The CDR3 bases that were read are TGCGCCAGCAGCTTGGAAGGGCCCTCTGGGGCCAACGTC. It codes for CASSLEGPSGANV. In full, the CDR3 is CASSLEGPSGANVLTF.

A note on this clone: Read sequence stops 3 residues before the CDR3 end, and the germline J gene provides the missing end. The chain recombines TRBV5-1 with TRBJ2-7, with D possibly TRBD1 on 6 matching bases. Trimming took 4 bases from V and 0 from J, leaving 14 bases between them. The CDR3 contains 15 residues. Germline values: CDR1 SGHRS, CDR2 YFSETQ. The CDR3 region is CASSHDRHPSYEQYF. The DNA read from the CDR3 is TGCGCCAGCAGCCACGACAGGCATCCCTCCTACGAG.

The CDR3 reads CASSHGGASRNEQFF. The CDR3 bases that were read are TGTGCCAGCAGCCACGGGGGGGCGAGTCGGAATGAG. The chain links TRBV9 to TRBJ2-1; 8 bases map to TRBD2. Read sequence stops 3 residues before the CDR3 end, and the germline J gene provides the missing end. Germline assignment: CDR1 SGDLS and CDR2 YYNGEE. Trimming cost V 4 bases and J 7 bases; bases outside gene matches: 10. The CDR3 runs 15 residues.

Notes on this clone: The sequence runs out 3 residues before the end of the CDR3; the remainder is reconstructed from the germline J gene. The chain couples TRBV7-9 to TRBJ1-6; D perhaps matches TRBD1 (5 bases). This CDR3 region has 15 residues. V shed 5 bases and J shed 5 bases, with 13 bases lying between them. CDR1 is SEHNR, CDR2 FQNEAQ, per germline (reference sequence). CDR3 amino acids: CASSHGHSDNSPLHF. The CDR3 DNA, read in part, is TGTGCCAGCAGCCATGGACATAGTGATAATTCACCC.

Note on this clone: The read terminates 3 residues ahead of where the CDR3 ends, so the germline J gene completes it. The chain has TRBV5-6 and TRBJ1-1, with 8 bases fitting TRBD1. Germline-derived CDR1 and CDR2 are SGHDT and YYEEEE. The CDR3 totals 15 residues. The CDR3 reads CASSFPSQGARGAFF. The sequenced CDR3 bases are TGTGCCAGCAGCTTTCCCAGTCAGGGGGCGCGTGGA.

Notes on this clone: Sequencing ends 3 residues short of the CDR3 end; the germline J gene provides the rest. The chain combines TRBV12-3 or TRBV12-4 with TRBJ2-7; D may be TRBD1 (5 bases). The length of the CDR3 is 13 residues. The V end lost 4 bases, the J end lost 2 bases, and 9 bases lay between the germline ends. CDR3 region: CASSSDRTYEQYF. CDR3 DNA, as far as it was read: TGTGCCAGCAGTTCCGACAGAACCTACGAG.

To note about this clone: The read falls 3 residues short of the CDR3 end, and the missing part is taken from the germline J gene. V and J are TRBV4-1 and TRBJ2-7; TRBD1 matches 7 bases. The length of the CDR3 is 18 residues. Germline loops: CDR1 MGHRA, CDR2 YSYEKL. Trimming removed 1 base from V and 2 bases from J; junction bases left unmatched: 14. CDR3 protein: CASSQVLSVGGVTYEQYF. The covered CDR3 bases are TGCGCCAGCAGCCAAGTCCTGAGTGTAGGGGGCGTGACCTACGAG.

Details on this clone: Sequencing ends 3 residues short of the CDR3 end; the germline J gene provides the rest. Other DNA sequences in this specimen translate into the identical CDR3. The chain joins TRBV20-1 to TRBJ2-6, with D hard to call. V lost 0 bases and J 0 bases, leaving 6 bases between the germline ends. This CDR3 has 15 amino acids. CDR1 and CDR2 from the germline V gene are DFQATT and SNEGSKA (reference sequence). The CDR3 region is CSAREGSSGANVLTF. The CDR3 DNA, read in part, is TGCAGTGCTAGAGAAGGCAGCTCTGGGGCCAACGTC.

Turning to this clone: The read terminates 3 residues before the CDR3 end, so the remaining end is supplied by the germline J gene. The chain carries TRBV5-1 and TRBJ2-7; D remains unclear. Trimming shortened V by 0 bases and J by 2 bases, and 12 bases separated the two germline ends. From germline, CDR1 is SGHRS and CDR2 YFSETQ. The CDR3 has 15 residues. The part of the CDR3 DNA that was read is TGCGCCAGCAGCTTGGAAGTGTACCCTACCTACGAG. Translation gives CASSLEVYPTYE. The entire CDR3 protein is CASSLEVYPTYEQYF.

Comment on this clone: Read coverage stops 3 residues before the CDR3 terminus; the germline J gene supplies the remainder. This chain links TRBV20-1 with TRBJ2-3; TRBD2 matches at 9 bases. Per germline, CDR1 DFQATT and CDR2 SNEGSKA (reference sequence). V was clipped by 5 bases and J by 0 bases; unmatched bases: 0. This CDR3 contains 13 residues. CDR3 protein: CSALAGSTDTQYF. The sequenced part of the CDR3 DNA is TGCAGTGCTCTAGCGGGGAGCACAGATACG.

Regarding this clone: The CDR3 end falls 3 residues outside the read, so it is completed with the germline J gene. The rearrangement links TRBV2 to TRBJ2-5; no firm D call. The CDR3 is 13 residues long. The V gene's germline CDR1 is SNHLY and CDR2 FYNNEI. Deletions cut 7 bases from V and 1 base from J, with 10 bases between. CDR3 in amino acids: CASTPQFQETQYF. Incomplete CDR3 DNA: TGTGCCAGCACTCCACAGTTCCAAGAGACC.

For this clone: The sequenced fragment ends 3 residues before the CDR3 boundary, so the rest is inferred from the germline J gene. The chain links TRBV18 to TRBJ1-5, with D possibly being TRBD1 (5 bases). The CDR3 totals 14 residues. Looked up from germline, CDR1 is KGHSH and CDR2 is LQKENI. The CDR3 DNA, read in part, is TGTGCCAGCTCACCCCAGGGTCCCTCACAACCC. Translating it yields CASSPQGPSQP. The full CDR3 sequence reads CASSPQGPSQPQHF.

Of note for this clone: The missing CDR3 end, 3 residues past where the read stops, is filled in from the germline J gene. The chain carries TRBV5-1 and TRBJ2-1; 9 nucleotides line up with TRBD2. CDR3 size: 13 residues. CDR1 and CDR2 from the germline V gene are SGHRS and YFSETQ. V dropped 4 bases and J dropped 8; count of bases not matched to a gene: 4. The DNA read from the CDR3 is TGCGCCAGCAGCACGGGACTAGCTCATGAG. Translating it yields CASSTGLAHE. The whole CDR3 reads CASSTGLAHEQFF.

Details on this clone: The CDR3 end is not reached by the read, which stops 3 residues before it; the germline J gene fills it in. The rearrangement uses TRBV7-6 and TRBJ2-3; 11 bases agree with TRBD2. The CDR3 loop spans 16 amino acids. The V and J ends lost 1 base and 3 bases, in that order; junction bases with no gene match: 3. The germline V gene has CDR1 SGHVS and CDR2 FNYEAQ. The CDR3 sequence: CASSLEPSGRTDTQYF. The sequenced part of the CDR3 DNA is TGTGCCAGCAGCTTAGAACCTAGCGGGAGGACAGATACG.

The CDR3 here is CASSLVGQEYEQYF. The DNA read from the CDR3 is TGCGCCAGCAGCTTGGTCGGACAGGAGTACGAG. V is TRBV5-1 and J is TRBJ2-7, with 7 bases lining up with TRBD1. The sequence runs out 3 residues before the end of the CDR3; the remainder is reconstructed from the germline J gene. Germline CDR1 and CDR2: SGHRS and YFSETQ. The J segment lost 4 bases and the V segment lost 0 bases, leaving 4 bases of the junction unmatched. The CDR3 consists of 14 residues. The entire variable domain, with the rest obtained from reference TRBV5-1 and TRBJ2-7, is as follows: KAGVTQTPRYLIKTRGQQVTLSCSPISGHRSVSWYQQTPGQGLQFLFEYFSETQRNKGNFPGRFSGRQFSNSRSEMNVSTLELGDSALYLCASSLVGQEYEQYFGPGTRLTVT.

For this clone: Coverage ceases 3 residues before the CDR3 finishes, and the germline J gene fills in the end. V and J are TRBV10-3 and TRBJ2-2; a weak D match, TRBD2 (7 bases). CDR3 length: 14 residues. Trimming took 3 bases from V and 7 from J, leaving 12 bases between them. Germline CDR1 reads ENHRY; CDR2 reads SYGVKD. The part of the CDR3 DNA that was read is TGTGCCATCAGTGATCGGGGGGCCGGCGGGGAG. It codes for CAISDRGAGGE. The CDR3 in its entirety is CAISDRGAGGELFF.

Note on this clone: Read sequence stops 3 residues before the CDR3 end, and the germline J gene provides the missing end. This sequence joins TRBV10-3 and TRBJ1-1; D unclear. Germline CDR1 reads ENHRY; CDR2 reads SYGVKD. Trimming shortened V by 1 base and J by 0 bases, and 6 bases separated the two germline ends. This CDR3 has 14 amino acids. The CDR3 bases that were read are TGTGCCATCAGTGAGTACTCTATGAACACTGAA. Its translation: CAISEYSMNTE. The CDR3 reads in full as CAISEYSMNTEAFF.

Regarding this clone: The read halts 3 residues ahead of the CDR3 end, with the missing end drawn from the germline J gene. The rearrangement uses TRBV7-9 and TRBJ2-5; a possible D gene is TRBD2 (6 bases). Germline values: CDR1 SEHNR, CDR2 FQNEAQ (reference sequence). The CDR3 length is 13 residues. V was shortened by 4 bases and J by 5 bases, with 11 bases between the two germline ends. CDR3 bases read: TGTGCCAGCAGCTCGGGGGTGAGGGAGACC. Translation: CASSSGVRET. The full CDR3 protein reads CASSSGVRETQYF. Looking up the rest from reference TRBV7-9 and TRBJ2-5 gives the full variable domain: DTGVSQNPRHKITKRGQNVTFRCDPISEHNRLYWYRQTLGQGPEFLTYFQNEAQLEKSRLLSDRFSAERPKGSFSTLEIQRTEQGDSAMYLCASSSGVRETQYFGPGTRLLVL.